One sample yielded the 26 T cell receptor beta chains listed below, sequenced in a study of cytomegalovirus exposure and HLA in healthy donors. The PCR used 60 Vbeta and 13 Jbeta primers. The method was immunoSEQ multiplex PCR; TCRdb's version includes in-frame clones alone and lacks a portion of them. In the table there are about 140,000 clones, 76% of which are singletons. What was sequenced was PBMCs. The receptors come from a male donor in good health and CMV-seronegative.

On this clone itself: Given a much more abundant clone one base away, this may be a read error. This chain joins TRBV2 and TRBJ2-3, with D perhaps matching TRBD2 (6 bases). The V and J ends lost 4 bases and 1 base respectively, with 6 bases between them. This CDR3 has 13 residues. Looked up from germline, CDR1 is SNHLY and CDR2 is FYNNEI. The CDR3 sequence: CASSGGGTDTQYF. For the CDR3, the DNA is TGTGCCAGCAGTGGCGGGGGCACAGATACGCAGTATTTT. The variable domain in full, with the rest retrieved from reference TRBV2 and TRBJ2-3, is EPEVTQTPSHQVTQMGQEVILRCVPISNHLYFYWYRQILGQKVEFLVSFYNNEISEKSEIFDDQFSVERPDGSNFTLKIRSTKLEDSAMYFCASSGGGTDTQYFGPGTRLTVL.

The chain employs TRBV2 and TRBJ2-2, with a possible D match to TRBD1 (6 bases). Trimming shortened V by 8 bases and J by 1 base, and 8 bases separated the two germline ends. CDR1 is SNHLY, CDR2 FYNNEI, per germline. This CDR3 region has 13 residues. The CDR3 sequence: CASPDRNTGELFF. CDR3 in DNA: TGTGCCAGCCCGGACAGGAACACCGGGGAGCTGTTTTTT. Filled out from reference TRBV2 and TRBJ2-2, the complete variable domain reads EPEVTQTPSHQVTQMGQEVILRCVPISNHLYFYWYRQILGQKVEFLVSFYNNEISEKSEIFDDQFSVERPDGSNFTLKIRSTKLEDSAMYFCASPDRNTGELFFGEGSRLTVL.

The chain uses TRBV28 and TRBJ2-7, with 9 positions matching TRBD1. V dropped 3 bases and J dropped 6; count of bases not matched to a gene: 6. Germline V gives CDR1 MDHEN, CDR2 SYDVKM. CDR3 length: 14 amino acids. CDR3 residues: CASSFLQGAFEQYF. For the CDR3, the DNA is TGTGCCAGCAGTTTTTTACAGGGGGCGTTCGAGCAGTACTTC.

The J gene is TRBJ2-5, the V gene TRBV23-1; TRBD2 might be the D (7 bases). TRBV23-1 is annotated as an ORF whose role is uncertain. The V end was cut by 0 bases, the J end by 1 base, with 21 bases between. The CDR3 is made up of 19 amino acids. The CDR3 DNA follows: TGCGCCAGCAGTCAATCGGAGATTTGGGCGGGGGCCCTCCAAGAGACCCAGTACTTC. Its translation is CASSQSEIWAGALQETQYF.

V usage is TRBV28 and J usage is TRBJ2-7; 16 bases agree with TRBD2. J lost 7 bases, V lost 0 bases, and 9 bases had no gene match. Germline V gives CDR1 MDHEN, CDR2 SYDVKM. The CDR3 is 18 residues long. CDR3 sequence (DNA): TGTGCCAGCAGTTTATGGGAGGGACTAGCGGGGGGGCCTAAGGAGCAGTACTTC. Residues: CASSLWEGLAGGPKEQYF.

The chain combines TRBV27 with TRBJ2-1; the match to TRBD2 covers 10 bases. CDR1 is MNHEY and CDR2 is SMNVEV in the germline V gene (reference sequence). This CDR3 region has 14 residues. With V trimmed by 1 base and J by 7 bases, 1 base remained unmatched. CDR3 DNA: TGTGCCAGCAGTTTATTAGCGGGGGGAAATGAGCAGTTCTTC. Translation gives CASSLLAGGNEQFF.

The chain joins TRBV4-3 to TRBJ2-7; a weak D match, TRBD1 (5 bases). In germline, CDR1 is LGHNA, CDR2 YSLEER. CDR3 length: 15 amino acids. The V and J ends lost 1 base and 1 base respectively, with 11 bases between them. The CDR3 nucleotides read TGCGCCAGCAGCCAAGCCGACAGCGATTCCTACGAGCAGTACTTC. It encodes CASSQADSDSYEQYF.

The chain carries TRBV6-1 and TRBJ2-1, with TRBD2 matching 8 bases. V shed 3 bases, J shed 2 bases, and the junction held 6 bases outside the gene matches. Germline values: CDR1 MNHNS, CDR2 SASEGT. The CDR3 covers 16 residues. CDR3 DNA sequence: TGTGCCAGCAGTGACGTGCGGGGGGTGACCTACAATGAGCAGTTCTTC. Translating it yields CASSDVRGVTYNEQFF.

This rearrangement joins TRBV21-1 to TRBJ2-3; the table names TRBD2, a call not compared with the DNA. TRBV21-1 has pseudogene status. The CDR3 length is 18 residues. CDR3 sequence (DNA): TGTGCCAACGCGCAAAAGAGAGCGGGAAGGAAGGGCACAGATACGCAGTATTTT. Amino acids: CANAQKRAGRKGTDTQYF.

This chain uses TRBV5-1 with TRBJ2-1; D call uncertain. Trimming cost V 0 bases and J 1 base, with 5 bases left between them. There are 14 residues in the CDR3. CDR1 is SGHRS and CDR2 is YFSETQ in the germline V gene. CDR3 sequence: CASSLVASYNEQFF. CDR3 sequence (DNA): TGCGCCAGCAGCTTGGTGGCATCCTACAATGAGCAGTTCTTC.

This chain links TRBV10-3 with TRBJ2-5; 12 bases are a match to TRBD2. The J segment lost 1 base and the V segment lost 10 bases, leaving 7 bases of the junction unmatched. Germline CDR1 reads ENHRY; CDR2 reads SYGVKD. This CDR3 comprises 15 residues. The DNA for the CDR3 is TGTGCCACGGGGGGACTAGCGGGCGCCCAAGAGACCCAGTACTTC. Its protein product is CATGGLAGAQETQYF.

The V and J genes are TRBV30 and TRBJ1-1, with TRBD1 identical over 8 bases. CDR1 is GTSNPN and CDR2 is SVGIG in the germline V gene (reference sequence). This CDR3 is built from 14 residues. V lost 3 bases, J lost 4 bases, and 7 bases stayed unmatched. As DNA, the CDR3 is TGTGCCTGGAGAGTCAGGACAGGGCCCACTGAAGCTTTCTTT. Protein sequence: CAWRVRTGPTEAFF. The full variable domain, its missing parts supplied by reference TRBV30 and TRBJ1-1, is SQTIHQWPATLVQPVGSPLSLECTVEGTSNPNLYWYRQAAGRGLQLLFYSVGIGQISSEVPQNLSASRPQDRQFILSSKKLLLSDSGFYLCAWRVRTGPTEAFFGQGTRLTVV.

The V call is TRBV7-6, the J call TRBJ2-6; the match to TRBD1 covers 8 bases. The CDR3 loop spans 17 amino acids. Germline-derived CDR1 and CDR2 are SGHVS and FNYEAQ. V lost 5 bases and J lost 2; bases outside the gene matches: 8. The chain's CDR3 is CASSPDRDQPGANVLTF. The DNA of the CDR3 is TGTGCCAGCAGCCCGGACAGGGATCAGCCTGGGGCCAACGTCCTGACTTTC.

The gene calls are TRBV16 and TRBJ2-4; D is unclear. The V gene lost 0 bases and the J gene lost 9 bases, with 15 bases spanning the gap. This CDR3 has 15 amino acids. Germline-derived CDR1 and CDR2 are KGHSY and FQNENV. The CDR3 region has the DNA TGTGCCAGCAGCCAATCGGTGGCAGTTTTAAGCATTCAGTACTTC. Its protein is CASSQSVAVLSIQYF.

The chain couples TRBV29-1 to TRBJ1-2; D may be TRBD1 (5 bases). Germline values: CDR1 SQVTM, CDR2 ANQGSEA. The CDR3 covers 13 residues. Trimming shortened V by 5 bases and J by 2 bases, and 12 bases separated the two germline ends. The CDR3 DNA reads as TGCAGCGTTCTCTTGGGGCAAAACTATGGCTACACCTTC. It translates to CSVLLGQNYGYTF. The whole variable domain, remainder taken from reference TRBV29-1 and TRBJ1-2, is SAVISQKPSRDICQRGTSLTIQCQVDSQVTMMFWYRQQPGQSLTLIATANQGSEATYESGFVIDKFPISRPNLTFSTLTVSNMSPEDSSIYLCSVLLGQNYGYTFGSGTRLTVV.

This chain joins TRBV9 and TRBJ2-3, with TRBD2 as a possible D gene (7 bases). CDR1 SGDLS and CDR2 YYNGEE come from the germline V gene. Trimming shortened V by 0 bases and J by 0 bases, and 11 bases separated the two germline ends. There are 16 residues in the CDR3. The CDR3: CASSVDRGGSTDTQYF. The DNA of the CDR3 is TGTGCCAGCAGCGTAGATCGCGGGGGCAGCACAGATACGCAGTATTTT. The full variable domain, completed using reference TRBV9 and TRBJ2-3, is DSGVTQTPKHLITATGQRVTLRCSPRSGDLSVYWYQQSLDQGLQFLIQYYNGEERAKGNILERFSAQQFPDLHSELNLSSLELGDSALYFCASSVDRGGSTDTQYFGPGTRLTVL.

The gene calls are TRBV27 and TRBJ2-3; a weak D match, TRBD1 (6 bases). V was cut by 10 bases and J by 2 bases, with 19 bases left in between. The CDR3 spans 15 residues. Germline lookup yields CDR1 MNHEY and CDR2 SMNVEV (reference sequence). CDR3: CATRLGGQYTDTQYF. Here the CDR3 DNA reads TGTGCCACCCGCCTTGGTGGACAGTACACAGATACGCAGTATTTT.

This chain uses TRBV7-7 with TRBJ2-6; 9 nucleotides agree with TRBD1. CDR1 and CDR2 from the germline V gene are SSHAT and FNYEAQ (reference sequence). The CDR3 contains 17 residues. V shed 4 bases and J 2 bases; nucleotides not matched to a gene: 6. CDR3 sequence: CASSSGQGIAGANVLTF. DNA for the CDR3: TGTGCCAGCAGCTCGGGACAGGGTATAGCTGGGGCCAACGTCCTGACTTTC.

J is TRBJ2-3 and V is TRBV5-1, with a possible D match to TRBD1 (6 bases). Trimming cost V 4 bases and J 0 bases, with 9 bases left between them. The CDR3 totals 14 residues. The germline CDR1 and CDR2 sequences are SGHRS and YFSETQ. In nucleotides, the CDR3 is TGCGCCAGCAGCCAAGGGGGTAGCACAGATACGCAGTATTTT. Translating it yields CASSQGGSTDTQYF. Looking up the rest from reference TRBV5-1 and TRBJ2-3 gives the full variable domain: KAGVTQTPRYLIKTRGQQVTLSCSPISGHRSVSWYQQTPGQGLQFLFEYFSETQRNKGNFPGRFSGRQFSNSRSEMNVSTLELGDSALYLCASSQGGSTDTQYFGPGTRLTVL.

The chain combines TRBV4-3 with TRBJ2-7; 8 bases agree with TRBD2. Germline CDR1 is LGHNA and CDR2 is YSLEER. V lost 0 bases, J lost 2 bases, and 6 bases stayed unmatched. The CDR3 extends over 16 amino acids. The CDR3 loop is CASSQDYNGRAYEQYF. CDR3 bases: TGCGCCAGCAGCCAAGATTATAACGGGAGGGCCTACGAGCAGTACTTC.

The CDR3 reads CASSRHGLSETQYF. CDR3 DNA sequence: TGCGCCAGCAGCCGTCACGGACTCTCTGAGACCCAGTACTTC. The chain recombines TRBV4-1 with TRBJ2-5; a weak D match, TRBD2 (5 bases). The CDR3 extends over 14 amino acids. Germline V gene lookup returns CDR1 MGHRA and CDR2 YSYEKL. The germline V and J ends were trimmed by 4 bases and 5 bases, with 14 bases remaining between them.

The V gene is TRBV2, the J gene TRBJ2-7, with 12 bases lining up with TRBD2. The CDR3 consists of 15 residues. CDR1 and CDR2 from the germline V gene are SNHLY and FYNNEI. The V and J ends lost 6 bases and 2 bases, in that order; junction bases with no gene match: 5. CDR3 region: CASSPGLAGTYEQYF. The CDR3 region has the DNA TGTGCCAGCAGCCCCGGACTAGCGGGGACCTACGAGCAGTACTTC.

This chain uses TRBV27 with TRBJ2-7, with 8 bases matching TRBD2. V trimming: 5 bases; J trimming: 5 bases; junction bases outside the gene matches: 14. The CDR3 has 16 residues. CDR1 and CDR2 (germline): MNHEY, SMNVEV (reference sequence). CDR3 DNA sequence: TGTGCCAGCAGTCCGCGGGCGGGAGGCGTTTTCCACGAGCAGTACTTC. Translated: CASSPRAGGVFHEQYF.

J is TRBJ2-7 and V is TRBV7-9; 8 nucleotides line up with TRBD1. CDR3 length equals 14 residues. V lost 5 bases to trimming and J lost 1 base; unmatched junction nucleotides: 4. Germline V gene sequence: CDR1 SEHNR, CDR2 FQNEAQ (reference sequence). The DNA of the CDR3 is TGTGCCAGCAGCCTGACAGGGGATTCCTACGAGCAGTACTTC. It yields the protein CASSLTGDSYEQYF.

V gene TRBV7-8 combines with J gene TRBJ2-5; TRBD1 agrees at 8 bases. Germline CDR1 is SGHVS and CDR2 is FQNEAQ. The CDR3 is 17 residues long. The V gene end was trimmed by 2 bases and the J gene end by 4 bases; junction bases not matched to a gene: 12. DNA for the CDR3: TGTGCCAGCAGCTTAAGGGGGCAGGGGGCGACCTTAGAGACCCAGTACTTC. This translates into CASSLRGQGATLETQYF. The full variable domain, its missing parts supplied by reference TRBV7-8 and TRBJ2-5, is GAGVSQSPRYKVAKRGQDVALRCDPISGHVSLFWYQQALGQGPEFLTYFQNEAQLDKSGLPSDRFFAERPEGSVSTLKIQRTQQEDSAVYLCASSLRGQGATLETQYFGPGTRLLVL.

The CDR3 is CASSLRGQVGYTF. The CDR3 DNA sequence: TGTGCCAGCAGCCTCAGGGGGCAGGTTGGCTACACCTTC. This chain joins TRBV2 and TRBJ1-2; 8 bases map to TRBD1. Per the germline V gene, CDR1 is SNHLY and CDR2 is FYNNEI. Losses at the gene ends were 6 bases for V and 7 bases for J; bases not matched to a gene: 7. The CDR3 loop spans 13 amino acids.